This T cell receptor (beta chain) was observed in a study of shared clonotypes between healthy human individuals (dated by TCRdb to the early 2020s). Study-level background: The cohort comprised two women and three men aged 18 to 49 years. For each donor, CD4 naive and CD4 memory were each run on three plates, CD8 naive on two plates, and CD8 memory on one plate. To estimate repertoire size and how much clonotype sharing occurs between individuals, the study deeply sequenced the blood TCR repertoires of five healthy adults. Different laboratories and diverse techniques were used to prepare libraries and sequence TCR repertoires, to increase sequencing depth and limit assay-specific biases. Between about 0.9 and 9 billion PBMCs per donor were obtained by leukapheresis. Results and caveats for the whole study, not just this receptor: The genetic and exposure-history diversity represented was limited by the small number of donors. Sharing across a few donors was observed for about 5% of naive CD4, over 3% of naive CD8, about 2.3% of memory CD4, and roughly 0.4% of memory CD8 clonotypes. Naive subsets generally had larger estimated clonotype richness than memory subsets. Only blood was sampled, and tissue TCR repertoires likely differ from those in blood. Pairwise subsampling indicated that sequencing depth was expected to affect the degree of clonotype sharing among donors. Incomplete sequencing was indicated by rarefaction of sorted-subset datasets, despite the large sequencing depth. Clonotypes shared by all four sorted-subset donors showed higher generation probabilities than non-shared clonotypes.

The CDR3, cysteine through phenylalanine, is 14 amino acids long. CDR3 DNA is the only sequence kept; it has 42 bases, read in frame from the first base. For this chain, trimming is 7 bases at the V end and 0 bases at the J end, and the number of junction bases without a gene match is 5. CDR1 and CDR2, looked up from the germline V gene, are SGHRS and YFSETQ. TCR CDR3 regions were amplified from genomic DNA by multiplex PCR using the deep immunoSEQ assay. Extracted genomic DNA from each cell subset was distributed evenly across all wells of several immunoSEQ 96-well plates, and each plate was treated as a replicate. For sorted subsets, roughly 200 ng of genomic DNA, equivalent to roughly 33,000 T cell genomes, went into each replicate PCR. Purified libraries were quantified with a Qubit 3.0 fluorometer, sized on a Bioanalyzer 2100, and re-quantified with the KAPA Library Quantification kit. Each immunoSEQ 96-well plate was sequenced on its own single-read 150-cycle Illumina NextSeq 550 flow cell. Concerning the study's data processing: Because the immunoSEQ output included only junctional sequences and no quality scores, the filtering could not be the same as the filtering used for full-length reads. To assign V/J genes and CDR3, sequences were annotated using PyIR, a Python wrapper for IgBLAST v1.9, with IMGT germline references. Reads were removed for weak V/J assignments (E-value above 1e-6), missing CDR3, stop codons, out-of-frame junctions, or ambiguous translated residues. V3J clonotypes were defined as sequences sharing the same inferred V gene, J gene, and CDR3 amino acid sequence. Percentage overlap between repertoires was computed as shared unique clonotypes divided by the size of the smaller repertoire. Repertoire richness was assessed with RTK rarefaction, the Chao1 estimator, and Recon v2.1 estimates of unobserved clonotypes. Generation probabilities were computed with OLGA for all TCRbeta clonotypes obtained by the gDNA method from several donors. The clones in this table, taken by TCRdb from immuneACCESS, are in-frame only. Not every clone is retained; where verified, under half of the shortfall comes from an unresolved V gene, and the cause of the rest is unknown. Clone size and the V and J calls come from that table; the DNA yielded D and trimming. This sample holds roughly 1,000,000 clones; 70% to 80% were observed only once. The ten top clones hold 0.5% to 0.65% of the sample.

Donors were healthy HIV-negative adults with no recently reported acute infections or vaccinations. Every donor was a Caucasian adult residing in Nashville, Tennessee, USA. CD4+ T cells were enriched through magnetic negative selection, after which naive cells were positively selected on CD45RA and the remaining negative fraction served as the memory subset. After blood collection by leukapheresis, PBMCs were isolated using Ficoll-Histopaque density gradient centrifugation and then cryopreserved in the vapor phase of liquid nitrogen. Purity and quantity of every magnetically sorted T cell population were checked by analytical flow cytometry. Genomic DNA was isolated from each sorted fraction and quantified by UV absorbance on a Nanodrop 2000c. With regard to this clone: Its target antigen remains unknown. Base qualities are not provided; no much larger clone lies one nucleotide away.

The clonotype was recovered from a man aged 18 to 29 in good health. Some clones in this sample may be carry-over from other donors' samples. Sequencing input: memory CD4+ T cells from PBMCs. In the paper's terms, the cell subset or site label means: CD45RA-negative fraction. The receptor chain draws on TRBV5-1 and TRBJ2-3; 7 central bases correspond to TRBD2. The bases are TGCGCCAGCTGTGCGGGGGATAGCACAGATACGCAGTATTTT. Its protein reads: CASCAGDSTDTQYF.